This TCR beta chain was identified in a study of Graves' ophthalmopathy and Graves' hyperthyroidism. The CDR3 runs 14 residues. This clonotype was recorded at least ten times. This may be a read error: a much more frequent sequence differs by one nucleotide. Transcripts of RNA were the source for amplifying TCR beta CDR3 regions. The first round was an RT-PCR with HTBI primers, and the second round was a multiplex PCR. MiXCR, applied by TCRdb to the multiplex PCR reads, yields one record per CDR3 protein. The table has around 470,000 distinct CDR3 sequences, approximately 15% seen once; the top ten hold about 10%.

This receptor was taken from a woman in her 30s with Graves' ophthalmopathy. The sample was blood. V gene TRBV12-3 or TRBV12-4 combines with J gene TRBJ1-5; D not resolved. The CDR3: CASGEADSSQPQHF. CDR3 nucleotide sequence: TGTGCCAGCGGGGAGGCAGATAGCAGTCAGCCCCAGCATTTT.